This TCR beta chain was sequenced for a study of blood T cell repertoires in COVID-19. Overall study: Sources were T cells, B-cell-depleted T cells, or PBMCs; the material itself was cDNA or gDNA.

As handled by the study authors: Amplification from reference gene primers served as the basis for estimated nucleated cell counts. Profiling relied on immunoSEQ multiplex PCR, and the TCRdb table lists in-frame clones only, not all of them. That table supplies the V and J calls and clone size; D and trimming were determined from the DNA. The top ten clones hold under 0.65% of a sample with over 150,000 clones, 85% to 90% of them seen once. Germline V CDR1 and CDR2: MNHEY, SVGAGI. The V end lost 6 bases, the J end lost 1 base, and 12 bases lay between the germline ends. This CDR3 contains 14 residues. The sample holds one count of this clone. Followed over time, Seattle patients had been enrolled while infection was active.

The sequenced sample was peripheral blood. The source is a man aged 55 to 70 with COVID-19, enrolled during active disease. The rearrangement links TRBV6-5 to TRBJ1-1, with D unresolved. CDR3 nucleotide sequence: TGTGCCAGCAGGGGCCGGTTGGGGAACACTGAAGCTTTCTTT. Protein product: CASRGRLGNTEAFF.